The 20 T cell receptor beta chains below all came from one sample that was sequenced in a study of CD8+ T cells in alopecia areata. Sequencing relied on a cDNA template that was reverse transcribed from extracted RNA. Profiled with immunoSEQ multiplex PCR; TCRdb holds only in-frame clones, not every one. The sample contains 200,000 or so clones, about 62% of which appear only once. Treatment denoted: oral pan-JAK inhibitor, 5-10 mg twice daily. The sequenced sample was CD4+ T cells sorted from blood, obtained at week 24, from a patient treated with tofacitinib. These receptors all come from a human donor with alopecia areata.

V gene TRBV5-1 combines with J gene TRBJ2-7; possible D gene TRBD2, 5 bases. The CDR3 contains 15 residues. V was clipped by 0 bases and J by 1 base, with 11 bases between them. The germline gives CDR1 SGHRS, CDR2 YFSETQ. In nucleotides, the CDR3 is TGCGCCAGCAGCTTGGGAGGGCCCCTGTCCTACGAGCAGTACTTC. It translates to CASSLGGPLSYEQYF. Full variable domain (outside the CDR3, taken from reference TRBV5-1 and TRBJ2-7): KAGVTQTPRYLIKTRGQQVTLSCSPISGHRSVSWYQQTPGQGLQFLFEYFSETQRNKGNFPGRFSGRQFSNSRSEMNVSTLELGDSALYLCASSLGGPLSYEQYFGPGTRLTVT.

This chain connects TRBV9 to TRBJ2-5, with TRBD2 identical over 10 bases. This CDR3 has 14 residues. V shed 3 bases, J shed 4 bases, and the junction held 3 bases outside the gene matches. Per germline, CDR1 SGDLS and CDR2 YYNGEE. The CDR3 nucleotides are TGTGCCAGCAGCGCCAGCGGGGGGGTAGAGACCCAGTACTTC. This codes for CASSASGGVETQYF.

This chain connects TRBV27 to TRBJ1-6; weak D call: TRBD1 (6 bases). Trimming shortened V by 5 bases and J by 11 bases, and 16 bases separated the two germline ends. The CDR3 loop spans 14 amino acids. Germline V gene data show CDR1 as MNHEY and CDR2 as SMNVEV (reference sequence). The CDR3 loop is CASSAGASEAPLHF. The CDR3, as DNA: TGTGCCAGCAGTGCAGGGGCCTCCGAGGCACCCCTCCACTTT.

In this sample, this clone turned up once. The junction differs from germline at one of its ends, possibly a read error. This sequence joins TRBV9 and TRBJ2-3, with TRBD2 matching 11 bases. This CDR3 region has 16 residues. Germline loops: CDR1 SGDLS, CDR2 YYNGEE. In DNA, the CDR3 is TGTGCCAGCAGCGAAACTAGCGGGAGTGTGACAGGTACGCAGTATTTT. It specifies CASSETSGSVTGTQYF.

The chain recombines TRBV30 with TRBJ2-7; 9 nucleotides agree with TRBD1. Germline CDR1 is GTSNPN and CDR2 is SVGIG (reference sequence). The CDR3 extends over 12 amino acids. With V trimmed by 5 bases and J by 4 bases, 3 bases remained unmatched. For the CDR3, the DNA is TGTGCCTGGGACAGGGGGGGTTACGAGCAGTACTTC. Protein sequence: CAWDRGGYEQYF. The whole variable domain, filled in from reference TRBV30 and TRBJ2-7, reads SQTIHQWPATLVQPVGSPLSLECTVEGTSNPNLYWYRQAAGRGLQLLFYSVGIGQISSEVPQNLSASRPQDRQFILSSKKLLLSDSGFYLCAWDRGGYEQYFGPGTRLTVT.

This chain joins TRBV6-5 and TRBJ2-6; the D call may be TRBD1 or TRBD2 (5 bases each). Trimming left V 2 bases short and J 1 base short, with 6 bases between. Germline values: CDR1 MNHEY, CDR2 SVGAGI. The CDR3 consists of 15 residues. CDR3 amino acids: CASSYGGSGANVLTF. CDR3 DNA: TGTGCCAGCAGTTACGGGGGTTCTGGGGCCAACGTCCTGACTTTC.

This chain links TRBV10-3 with TRBJ2-3, with 9 bases fitting TRBD2. The CDR3 sequence is 13 residues long. Losses at the gene ends were 4 bases for V and 4 bases for J; bases not matched to a gene: 0. CDR1 is ENHRY, CDR2 SYGVKD, per germline. CDR3 nucleotides: TGTGCCATCAGTGGGACTAGCGCAGATACGCAGTATTTT. As protein: CAISGTSADTQYF.

The chain uses TRBV30 and TRBJ2-1; TRBD2 matches 10 bases. Germline CDR1 reads GTSNPN; CDR2 reads SVGIG (reference sequence). V trimming: 3 bases; J trimming: 15 bases; junction bases outside the gene matches: 11. This CDR3 spans 13 amino acids. The CDR3 region has the DNA TGTGCCTGGAGAAGTGGTAGCGGGAGGAGGGCGTTCTTC. Translated, it gives CAWRSGSGRRAFF.

CDR3 bases: TGTGCCAGCGGAACAGCGGTTCTACACTACGAGCAGTACTTC. This translates into CASGTAVLHYEQYF. This chain uses TRBV28 with TRBJ2-7; TRBD2 might be the D (5 bases). Looked up from germline, CDR1 is MDHEN and CDR2 is SYDVKM. V was cut by 8 bases and J by 3 bases, with 17 bases left in between. This CDR3 spans 14 amino acids.

V and J are TRBV6-5 and TRBJ2-5; 9 bases are shared with TRBD1. CDR3 length: 15 residues. The germline gives CDR1 MNHEY, CDR2 SVGAGI. V trimming: 6 bases; J trimming: 2 bases; junction bases outside the gene matches: 7. The DNA of the CDR3 is TGTGCCAGCAGACGGACAGGGGTCTTACAAGAGACCCAGTACTTC. Residues: CASRRTGVLQETQYF.

This clone was seen a handful of times. CDR3 nucleotides: TGTGCCAGCAGCCAAGATGGGACAGGTGTGTACGAGCAGTACTTC. Protein sequence: CASSQDGTGVYEQYF. The J gene is TRBJ2-7, the V gene TRBV4-2, with 8 positions matching TRBD1. Germline CDR1 LGHNA, CDR2 YNFKEQ. With 0 bases clipped from V and 4 bases from J, the junction kept 5 bases outside the gene matches. CDR3 length equals 15 residues.

The chain is built from TRBV7-8 and TRBJ2-5; 7 nucleotides match TRBD1. V lost 1 base, J lost 4 bases, and 12 bases stayed unmatched. Germline CDR1 and CDR2: SGHVS and FQNEAQ. CDR3 length: 17 amino acids. CDR3 amino acids: CASSLDSATGVGETQYF. The DNA of the CDR3 is TGTGCCAGCAGCTTAGATTCGGCCACAGGGGTAGGAGAGACCCAGTACTTC. The variable domain in full, with the rest retrieved from reference TRBV7-8 and TRBJ2-5, is GAGVSQSPRYKVAKRGQDVALRCDPISGHVSLFWYQQALGQGPEFLTYFQNEAQLDKSGLPSDRFFAERPEGSVSTLKIQRTQQEDSAVYLCASSLDSATGVGETQYFGPGTRLLVL.

The chain uses TRBV7-8 and TRBJ2-3; TRBD2 might be the D (5 bases). CDR1 and CDR2 from the germline V gene are SGHVS and FQNEAQ. This CDR3 comprises 18 residues. With 5 bases removed from V and 0 bases from J, the gap between germline ends came to 21 bases. In DNA form, the CDR3 reads TGTGCCAGCAGCCGCCGTTCAGACTACCCCTCTAGCACAGATACGCAGTATTTT. Encoded protein: CASSRRSDYPSSTDTQYF.

The chain couples TRBV28 to TRBJ1-5, with 7 bases that match TRBD1. The CDR3 contains 14 residues. Germline V gene data show CDR1 as MDHEN and CDR2 as SYDVKM. The junction had 8 bases not matched to a gene; V was cut back by 6 bases and J by 6 bases. CDR3 DNA sequence: TGTGCCAGCAGAGGAACAGGGGTAGGTCAGCCCCAGCATTTT. It codes for CASRGTGVGQPQHF.

Notes on this clone: The sample carries other DNA sequences with the same CDR3. The chain uses TRBV5-1 and TRBJ2-2; D call uncertain. The germline V gene has CDR1 SGHRS and CDR2 YFSETQ. The V end was cut by 0 bases, the J end by 1 base, with 4 bases between. CDR3 length: 14 residues. DNA for the CDR3: TGCGCCAGCAGCTTGGGACAGAACACCGGGGAGCTGTTTTTT. Translation gives CASSLGQNTGELFF.

This clone was seen a handful of times. The chain has TRBV19 and TRBJ2-6; 7 bases line up with TRBD1. The CDR3 length is 15 residues. With V trimmed by 8 bases and J by 0 bases, 4 bases remained unmatched. Germline V gene sequence: CDR1 LNHDA, CDR2 SQIVND (reference sequence). CDR3 in DNA: TGTGCCAGTGGGGACAGACCCTCTGGGGCCAACGTCCTGACTTTC. Its translation is CASGDRPSGANVLTF.

The CDR3 coding sequence is TGCGCCAGCAGCCGGAATTATGCAACTAATGAAAAACTGTTTTTT. This sequence encodes CASSRNYATNEKLFF. V and J are TRBV4-3 and TRBJ1-4; D is uncertain. The ends were cut back, 4 bases at V and 0 bases at J, with 9 bases in the middle. CDR3 size: 15 residues. Germline assignment: CDR1 LGHNA and CDR2 YSLEER.

The chain uses TRBV5-1 and TRBJ1-1, with D tentatively TRBD1 (5 bases). There are 15 residues in the CDR3. Germline V CDR1 and CDR2: SGHRS, YFSETQ. The V end lost 3 bases, the J end lost 5 bases, and 17 bases lay between the germline ends. The CDR3 coding sequence is TGCGCCAGCAGCTATGCAGGGAGTGGGCGGACTGAAGCTTTCTTT. This translates into CASSYAGSGRTEAFF.

This clone was observed a handful of times. The chain employs TRBV5-1 and TRBJ2-3; 10 bases are shared with TRBD2. The CDR3 spans 18 residues. V dropped 0 bases and J dropped 5; count of bases not matched to a gene: 12. Germline V gene sequence: CDR1 SGHRS, CDR2 YFSETQ. The CDR3 is CASSLGASGGSSGDTQYF. In DNA, the CDR3 is TGCGCCAGCAGCTTGGGGGCTAGCGGGGGTTCGTCTGGAGATACGCAGTATTTT.

The rearrangement links TRBV28 to TRBJ2-7, with D tentatively TRBD1 (6 bases). The CDR3 sequence is 14 residues long. Germline loops: CDR1 MDHEN, CDR2 SYDVKM. V was trimmed by 6 bases and J by 2 bases, leaving 14 bases between them. This CDR3 is CASSQPGQTYEQYF. CDR3 in DNA: TGTGCCAGCAGCCAACCAGGACAGACCTACGAGCAGTACTTC. Looking up the rest from reference TRBV28 and TRBJ2-7 gives the full variable domain: DVKVTQSSRYLVKRTGEKVFLECVQDMDHENMFWYRQDPGLGLRLIYFSYDVKMKEKGDIPEGYSVSREKKERFSLILESASTNQTSMYLCASSQPGQTYEQYFGPGTRLTVT.